These 6 T cell receptor beta chains came from one sample sequenced in a study of human T cells and chemical hapten exposure. Time point described: pre-sensitization, week 0. Specified treatment: therapeutic diphenylcyclopropenone sensitization with weekly scalp DPC. TCRdb re-derived calls from the RACE reads in MiXCR, one entry per CDR3 protein. Here the sample spans approximately 370,000 distinct CDR3 sequences, approximately 5% being singletons. Here the sequenced sample was whole blood, taken in connection with sensitization to the hapten diphenylcyclopropenone (DPC). The receptors here all came from a woman aged 18-35 years with alopecia areata. Some clones in this sample may be carry-over from other donors' samples.

The table lists this clonotype with a few counts. V is TRBV9 and J is TRBJ1-1; D gene unclear. V dropped 0 bases and J dropped 4 bases, with 10 bases sitting between them. In germline, CDR1 is SGDLS, CDR2 YYNGEE. The CDR3 covers 14 residues. The CDR3 DNA reads as TGTGCCAGCAGCGTAGTAGCTGGTGGCACTGAAGCTTTCTTT. Protein sequence: CASSVVAGGTEAFF.

This clonotype was seen a handful of times. This chain uses TRBV28 with TRBJ2-3; D is unresolved. V dropped 8 bases and J dropped 0 bases, with 12 bases sitting between them. The CDR3 extends over 14 amino acids. Germline values: CDR1 MDHEN, CDR2 SYDVKM. CDR3 sequence: CASVAFSSTDTQYF. In nucleotides, the CDR3 is TGTGCCAGCGTAGCATTCTCTAGCACAGATACGCAGTATTTT.

This clonotype appeared many times. This chain links TRBV14 with TRBJ2-7; 8 bases are a match to TRBD2. The germline gives CDR1 SGHDN, CDR2 FVKESK. Unmatched junction bases numbered 3, after V lost 5 bases and J lost 3 bases. The CDR3 has 13 residues. The CDR3 is CASSSAGGYEQYF. The DNA of the CDR3 is TGTGCCAGCAGCAGCGCGGGGGGCTACGAGCAGTACTTC.

This clonotype was seen many times. The chain couples TRBV9 to TRBJ1-5; D gene ambiguous. Trimming took off 0 bases at V and 6 bases at J, with 13 bases between the two ends. The CDR3 has 15 residues. From germline, CDR1 is SGDLS and CDR2 YYNGEE. CDR3 DNA: TGTGCCAGCAGCGTAGACGGCTCCCGGGGTCAGCCCCAGCATTTT. This encodes CASSVDGSRGQPQHF. The whole variable domain, remainder taken from reference TRBV9 and TRBJ1-5, is DSGVTQTPKHLITATGQRVTLRCSPRSGDLSVYWYQQSLDQGLQFLIQYYNGEERAKGNILERFSAQQFPDLHSELNLSSLELGDSALYFCASSVDGSRGQPQHFGDGTRLSIL.

This clonotype came up a few times. The chain joins TRBV4-1 to TRBJ1-3, with a possible D match to TRBD1 (5 bases). CDR1 is MGHRA and CDR2 is YSYEKL in the germline V gene. There are 19 residues in the CDR3. V lost 3 bases to trimming and J lost 4 bases, with 25 bases between them. CDR3 loop: CASSHPTTGRVYSGNTIYF. DNA of the CDR3: TGCGCCAGCAGCCATCCTACTACGGGACGGGTCTATTCCGGAAACACCATATATTTT.

This clonotype was seen at least ten times. The chain is built from TRBV28 and TRBJ2-1; 7 positions match TRBD1. J lost 4 bases, V lost 7 bases, and 13 bases had no gene match. Germline V gene sequence: CDR1 MDHEN, CDR2 SYDVKM. The length of the CDR3 is 16 residues. The CDR3 loop is CASTPPWDSSYNEQFF. The DNA for the CDR3 is TGTGCCAGCACTCCTCCTTGGGACAGCTCGTACAATGAGCAGTTCTTC.